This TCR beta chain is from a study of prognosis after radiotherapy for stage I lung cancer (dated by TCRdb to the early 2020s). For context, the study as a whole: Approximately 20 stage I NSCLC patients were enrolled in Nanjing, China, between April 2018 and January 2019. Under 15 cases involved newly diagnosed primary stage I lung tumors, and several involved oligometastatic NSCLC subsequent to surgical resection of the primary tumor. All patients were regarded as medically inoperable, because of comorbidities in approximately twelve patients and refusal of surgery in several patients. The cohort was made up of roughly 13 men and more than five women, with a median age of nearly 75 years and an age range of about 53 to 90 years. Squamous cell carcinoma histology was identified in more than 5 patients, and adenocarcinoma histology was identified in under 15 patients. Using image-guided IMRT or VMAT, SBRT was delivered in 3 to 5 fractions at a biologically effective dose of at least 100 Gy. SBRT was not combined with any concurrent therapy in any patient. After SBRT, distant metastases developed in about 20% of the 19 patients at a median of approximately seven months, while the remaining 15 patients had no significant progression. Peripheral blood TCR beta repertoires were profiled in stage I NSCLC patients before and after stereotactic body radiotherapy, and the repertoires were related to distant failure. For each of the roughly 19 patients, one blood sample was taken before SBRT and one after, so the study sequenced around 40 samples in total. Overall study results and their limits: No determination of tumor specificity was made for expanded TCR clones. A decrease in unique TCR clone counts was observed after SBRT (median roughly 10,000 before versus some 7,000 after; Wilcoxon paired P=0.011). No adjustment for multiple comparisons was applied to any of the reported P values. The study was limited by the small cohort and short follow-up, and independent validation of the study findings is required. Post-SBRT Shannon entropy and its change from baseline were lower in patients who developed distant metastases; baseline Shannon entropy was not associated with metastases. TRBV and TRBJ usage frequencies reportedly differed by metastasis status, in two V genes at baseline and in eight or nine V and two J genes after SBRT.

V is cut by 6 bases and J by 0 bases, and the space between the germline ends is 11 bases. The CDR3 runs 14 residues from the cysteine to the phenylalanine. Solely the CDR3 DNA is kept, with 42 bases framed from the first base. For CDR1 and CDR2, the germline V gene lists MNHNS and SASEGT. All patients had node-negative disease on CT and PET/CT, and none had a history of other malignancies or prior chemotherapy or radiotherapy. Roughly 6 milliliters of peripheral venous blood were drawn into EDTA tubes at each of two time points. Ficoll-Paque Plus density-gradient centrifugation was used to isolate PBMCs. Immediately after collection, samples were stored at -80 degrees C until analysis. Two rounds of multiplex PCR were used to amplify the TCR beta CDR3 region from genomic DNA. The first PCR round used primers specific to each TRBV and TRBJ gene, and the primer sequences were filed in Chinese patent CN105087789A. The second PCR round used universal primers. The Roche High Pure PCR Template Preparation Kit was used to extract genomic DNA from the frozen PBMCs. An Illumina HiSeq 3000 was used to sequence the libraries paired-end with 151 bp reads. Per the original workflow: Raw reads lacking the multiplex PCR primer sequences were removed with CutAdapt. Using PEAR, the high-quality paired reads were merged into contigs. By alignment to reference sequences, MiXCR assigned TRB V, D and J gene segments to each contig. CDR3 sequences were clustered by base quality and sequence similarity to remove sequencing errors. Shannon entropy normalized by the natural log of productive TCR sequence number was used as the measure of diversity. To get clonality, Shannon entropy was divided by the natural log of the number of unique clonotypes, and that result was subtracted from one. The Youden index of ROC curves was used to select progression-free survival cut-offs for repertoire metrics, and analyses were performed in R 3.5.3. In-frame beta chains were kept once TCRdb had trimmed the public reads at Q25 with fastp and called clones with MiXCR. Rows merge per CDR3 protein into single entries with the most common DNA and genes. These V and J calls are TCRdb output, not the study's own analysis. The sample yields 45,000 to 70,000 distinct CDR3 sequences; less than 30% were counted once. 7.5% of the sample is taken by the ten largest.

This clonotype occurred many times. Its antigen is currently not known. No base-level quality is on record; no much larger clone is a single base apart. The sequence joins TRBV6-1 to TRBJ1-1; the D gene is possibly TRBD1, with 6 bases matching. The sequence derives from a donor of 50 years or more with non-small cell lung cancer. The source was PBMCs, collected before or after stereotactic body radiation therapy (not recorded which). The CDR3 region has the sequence CASSPGTMNTEAFF. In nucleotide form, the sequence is TGTGCCAGCAGCCCCGGGACAATGAACACTGAAGCTTTCTTT.